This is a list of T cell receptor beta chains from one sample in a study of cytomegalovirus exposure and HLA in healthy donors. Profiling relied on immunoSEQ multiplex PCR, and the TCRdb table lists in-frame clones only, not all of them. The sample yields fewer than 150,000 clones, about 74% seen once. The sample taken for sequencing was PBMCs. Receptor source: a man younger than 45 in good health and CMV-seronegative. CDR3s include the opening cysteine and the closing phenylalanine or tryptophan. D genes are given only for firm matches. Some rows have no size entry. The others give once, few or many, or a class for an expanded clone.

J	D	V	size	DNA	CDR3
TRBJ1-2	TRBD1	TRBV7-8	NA	TGTGCCAGCAGCCCCGGACAGGGACCGGGCTATGGCTACACCTTC	CASSPGQGPGYGYTF
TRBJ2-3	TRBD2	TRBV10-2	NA	TGCGCCAGCAGTGAGTCGAGGGTAGCGGGAGGGACAGATACGCAGTATTTT	CASSESRVAGGTDTQYF
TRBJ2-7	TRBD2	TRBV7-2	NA	TGTGCCAGCAGCTTCACCCGGACTAGCGGAACCTACGAGCAGTACTTC	CASSFTRTSGTYEQYF
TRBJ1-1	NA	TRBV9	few	TGTGCCAGCAGCGTAGCAGGAGGGACTAACACTGAAGCTTTCTTT	CASSVAGGTNTEAFF
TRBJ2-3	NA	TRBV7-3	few	TGTGCCAGCAGCTTAACATCCGGGGTCGGTTCAGGAGGAGATACGCAGTATTTT	CASSLTSGVGSGGDTQYF
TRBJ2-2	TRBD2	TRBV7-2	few	TGTGCCAGCAGCCGCGCGGGACTAGCTGAGAACACCGGGGAGCTGTTTTTT	CASSRAGLAENTGELFF
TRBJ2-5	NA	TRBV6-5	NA	TGTGCCAGCAGTTACTCCCAGGGTTTGGGTAGGGAGACCCAGTACTTC	CASSYSQGLGRETQYF
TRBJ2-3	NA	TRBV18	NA	TGTGCCAGCTCTGGACAGCCTTCCATGGATACGCAGTATTTT	CASSGQPSMDTQYF
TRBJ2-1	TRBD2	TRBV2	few	TGTGCCAGCACCTTCATAGCGGGAGGCGGGGAGCAGTTCTTC	CASTFIAGGGEQFF
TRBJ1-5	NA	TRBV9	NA	TGTGCCAGCAGCGAAGGACATGACAATCAGCCCCAGCATTTT	CASSEGHDNQPQHF
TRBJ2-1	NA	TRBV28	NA	TGTGCCAGCAGTTCTCAGGGCCATGAGCAGTTCTTC	CASSSQGHEQFF
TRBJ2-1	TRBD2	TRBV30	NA	TGTGCCTGGTCTCTAGCGGGAGGGCCCCTTGTCAATGAGCAGTTCTTC	CAWSLAGGPLVNEQFF
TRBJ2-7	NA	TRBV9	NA	TGTGCCAGCAGCGTAGCGGCAGGGAAGCTGTACGAGCAGTACTTC	CASSVAAGKLYEQYF